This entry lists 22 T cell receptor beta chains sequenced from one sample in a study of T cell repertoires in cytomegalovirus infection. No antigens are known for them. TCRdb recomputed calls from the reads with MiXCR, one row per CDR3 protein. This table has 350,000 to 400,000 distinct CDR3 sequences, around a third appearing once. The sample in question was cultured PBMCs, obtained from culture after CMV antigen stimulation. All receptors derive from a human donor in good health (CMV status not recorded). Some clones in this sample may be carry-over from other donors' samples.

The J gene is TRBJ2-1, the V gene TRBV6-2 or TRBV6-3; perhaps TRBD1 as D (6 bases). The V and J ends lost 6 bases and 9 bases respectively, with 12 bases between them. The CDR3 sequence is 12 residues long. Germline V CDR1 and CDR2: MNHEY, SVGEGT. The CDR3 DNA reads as TGTGCCAGCAGCTTGTGGGGGCCTGAGCAGTTCTTC. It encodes CASSLWGPEQFF.

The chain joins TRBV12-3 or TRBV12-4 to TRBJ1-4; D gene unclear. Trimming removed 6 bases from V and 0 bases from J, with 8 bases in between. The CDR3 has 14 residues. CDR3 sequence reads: CASSPLSTNEKLFF. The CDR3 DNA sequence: TGTGCCAGCAGCCCTCTTTCAACTAATGAAAAACTGTTTTTT.

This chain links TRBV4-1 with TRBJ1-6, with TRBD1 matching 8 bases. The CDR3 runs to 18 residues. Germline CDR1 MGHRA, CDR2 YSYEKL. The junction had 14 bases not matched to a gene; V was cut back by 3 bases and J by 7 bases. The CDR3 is CASSHRRTGIFENSPLHF. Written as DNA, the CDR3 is TGCGCCAGCAGCCACCGGAGGACAGGGATCTTTGAGAATTCACCCCTCCACTTT.

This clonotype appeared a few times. The CDR3 bases are TGTGCCAGCAGCTTAGTTGCGGGCCCCCAGTACTTC. It yields the protein CASSLVAGPQYF. This sequence joins TRBV7-7 and TRBJ2-5; the D gene is possibly TRBD2 (5 bases). V was pared by 1 base and J by 9 bases, with 9 bases between. Looked up from germline, CDR1 is SSHAT and CDR2 is FNYEAQ (reference sequence). The CDR3 sequence is 12 residues long.

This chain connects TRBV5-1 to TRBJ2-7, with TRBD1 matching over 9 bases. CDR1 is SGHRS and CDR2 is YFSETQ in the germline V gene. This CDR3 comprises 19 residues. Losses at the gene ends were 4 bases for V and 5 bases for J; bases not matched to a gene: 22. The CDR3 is CASSPYLPRLTGGLNEQYF. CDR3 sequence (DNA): TGCGCCAGCAGCCCTTATCTTCCCCGGTTAACAGGGGGCTTGAACGAGCAGTACTTC.

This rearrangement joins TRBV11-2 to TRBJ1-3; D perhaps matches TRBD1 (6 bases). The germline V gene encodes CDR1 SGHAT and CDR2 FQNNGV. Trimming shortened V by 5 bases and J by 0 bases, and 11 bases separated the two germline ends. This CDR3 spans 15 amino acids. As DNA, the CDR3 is TGTGCCAGCAGCCCCACAGGGAACTCTGGAAACACCATATATTTT. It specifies CASSPTGNSGNTIYF.

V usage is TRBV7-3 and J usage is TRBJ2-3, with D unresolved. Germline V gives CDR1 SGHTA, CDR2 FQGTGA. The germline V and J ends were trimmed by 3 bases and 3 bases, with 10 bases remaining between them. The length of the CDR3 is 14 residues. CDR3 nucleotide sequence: TGTGCCAGCAGCTTCGACGGTCTAACAGATACGCAGTATTTT. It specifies CASSFDGLTDTQYF.

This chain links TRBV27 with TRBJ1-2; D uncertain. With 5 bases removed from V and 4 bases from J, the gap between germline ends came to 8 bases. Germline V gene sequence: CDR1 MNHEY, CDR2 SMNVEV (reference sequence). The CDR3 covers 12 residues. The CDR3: CASSPRGYGYTF. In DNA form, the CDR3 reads TGTGCCAGCAGTCCCCGAGGCTATGGCTACACCTTC.

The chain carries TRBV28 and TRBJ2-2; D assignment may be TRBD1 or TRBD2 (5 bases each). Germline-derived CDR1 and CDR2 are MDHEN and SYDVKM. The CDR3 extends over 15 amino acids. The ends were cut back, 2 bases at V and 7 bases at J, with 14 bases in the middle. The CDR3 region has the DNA TGTGCCAGCAGTTTAATCCCTCGGGGCGTCGGGGAGCTGTTTTTT. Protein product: CASSLIPRGVGELFF.

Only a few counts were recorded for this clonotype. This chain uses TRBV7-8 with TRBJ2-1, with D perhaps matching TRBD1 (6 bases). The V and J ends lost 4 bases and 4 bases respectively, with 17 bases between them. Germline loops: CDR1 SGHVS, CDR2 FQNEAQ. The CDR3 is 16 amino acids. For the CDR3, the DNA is TGTGCCAGCAGCTACGACAGGTCCCCAGCTTACAATGAGCAGTTCTTC. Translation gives CASSYDRSPAYNEQFF.

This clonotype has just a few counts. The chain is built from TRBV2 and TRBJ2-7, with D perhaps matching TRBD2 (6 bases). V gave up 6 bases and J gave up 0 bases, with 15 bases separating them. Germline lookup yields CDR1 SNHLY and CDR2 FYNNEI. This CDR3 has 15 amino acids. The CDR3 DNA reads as TGTGCCAGCAGGTACCCGGGACTGAGCTCCTACGAGCAGTACTTC. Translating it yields CASRYPGLSSYEQYF. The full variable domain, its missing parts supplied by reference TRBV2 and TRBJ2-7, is EPEVTQTPSHQVTQMGQEVILRCVPISNHLYFYWYRQILGQKVEFLVSFYNNEISEKSEIFDDQFSVERPDGSNFTLKIRSTKLEDSAMYFCASRYPGLSSYEQYFGPGTRLTVT.

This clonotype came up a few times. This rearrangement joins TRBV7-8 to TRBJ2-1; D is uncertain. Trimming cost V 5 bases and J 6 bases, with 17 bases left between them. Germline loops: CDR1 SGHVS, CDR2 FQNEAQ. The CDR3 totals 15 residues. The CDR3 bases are TGTGCCAGCAGCGTGCGAGAGGTGGTGGGCAATGAGCAGTTCTTC. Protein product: CASSVREVVGNEQFF.

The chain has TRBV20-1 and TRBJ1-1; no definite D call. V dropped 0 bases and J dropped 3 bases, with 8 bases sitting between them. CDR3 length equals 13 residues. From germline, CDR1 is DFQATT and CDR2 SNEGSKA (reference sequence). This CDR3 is CSAREVGYTEAFF. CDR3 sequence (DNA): TGCAGTGCTAGAGAGGTAGGGTACACTGAAGCTTTCTTT.

The DNA of the CDR3 is TGTGCCAGCAGTTACGGGGCTAGCCGCTCAGATACGCAGTATTTT. As protein: CASSYGASRSDTQYF. This chain connects TRBV6-8 to TRBJ2-3; the D call may be TRBD1 or TRBD2 (5 bases each). Trimming stripped 2 bases from V and 4 bases from J, with 13 bases between. The germline V gene encodes CDR1 MNHGY and CDR2 SAAAGT. The CDR3 has 15 amino acids.

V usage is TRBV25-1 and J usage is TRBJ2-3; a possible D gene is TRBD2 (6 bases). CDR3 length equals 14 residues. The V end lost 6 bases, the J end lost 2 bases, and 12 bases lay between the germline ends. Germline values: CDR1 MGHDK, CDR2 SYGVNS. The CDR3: CASSPGRDTDTQYF. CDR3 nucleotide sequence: TGTGCCAGCAGCCCCGGGAGAGACACAGATACGCAGTATTTT.

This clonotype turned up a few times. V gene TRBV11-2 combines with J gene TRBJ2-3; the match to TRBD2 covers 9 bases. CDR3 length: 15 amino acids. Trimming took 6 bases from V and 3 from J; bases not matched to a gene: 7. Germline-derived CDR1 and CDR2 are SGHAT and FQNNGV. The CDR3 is CASRRISGRTDTQYF. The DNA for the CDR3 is TGTGCCAGCAGACGCATTAGCGGGAGAACAGATACGCAGTATTTT.

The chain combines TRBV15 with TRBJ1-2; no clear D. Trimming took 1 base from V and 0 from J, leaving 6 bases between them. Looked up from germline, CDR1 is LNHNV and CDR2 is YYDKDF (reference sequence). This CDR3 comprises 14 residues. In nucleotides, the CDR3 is TGTGCCACCAGCAGAGGCAGATCTAACTATGGCTACACCTTC. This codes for CATSRGRSNYGYTF.

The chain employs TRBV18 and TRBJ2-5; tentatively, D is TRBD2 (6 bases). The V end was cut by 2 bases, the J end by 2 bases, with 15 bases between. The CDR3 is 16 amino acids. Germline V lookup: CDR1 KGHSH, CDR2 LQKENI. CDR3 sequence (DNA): TGTGCCAGCTCACCAGGGCGTCTAGCGAGACAAGAGACCCAGTACTTC. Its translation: CASSPGRLARQETQYF.

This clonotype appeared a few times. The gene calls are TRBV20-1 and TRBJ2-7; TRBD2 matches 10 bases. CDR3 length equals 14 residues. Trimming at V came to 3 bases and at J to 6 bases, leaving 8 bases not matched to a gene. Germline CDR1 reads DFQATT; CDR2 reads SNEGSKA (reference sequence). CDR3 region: CSARMASGSREQYV. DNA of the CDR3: TGCAGTGCTAGGATGGCTAGCGGGAGTCGCGAGCAGTACGTC.

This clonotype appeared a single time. The CDR3 protein is CASQLTGGEANVLTF. CDR3 bases: TGTGCCAGCCAACTCACAGGGGGGGAGGCCAACGTCCTGACTTTC. This rearrangement joins TRBV27 to TRBJ2-6; D is perhaps TRBD1 (8 bases). Germline V gives CDR1 MNHEY, CDR2 SMNVEV (reference sequence). The ends were cut back, 8 bases at V and 6 bases at J, with 17 bases in the middle. The CDR3 has 15 amino acids.

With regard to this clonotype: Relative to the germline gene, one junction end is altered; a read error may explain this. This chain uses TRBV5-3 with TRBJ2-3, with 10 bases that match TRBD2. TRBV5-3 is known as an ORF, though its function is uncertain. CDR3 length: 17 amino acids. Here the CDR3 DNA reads TGTGCCAGCAGCTTGGATGCTAGCGGGAGCAGCACAGATACGCAGTATTTT. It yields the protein CASSLDASGSSTDTQYF.

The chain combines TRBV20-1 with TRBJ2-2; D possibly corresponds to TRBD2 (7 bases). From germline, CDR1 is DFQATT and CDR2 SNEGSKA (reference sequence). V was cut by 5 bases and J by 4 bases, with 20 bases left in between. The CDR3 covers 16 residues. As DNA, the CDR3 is TGCAGTGCTTTGGTTTTGACGGGGGGCTTCACCGGGGAGCTGTTTTTT. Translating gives CSALVLTGGFTGELFF.